This TCR beta chain was sequenced in a study of cytomegalovirus exposure and HLA in healthy donors. Trimming took 4 bases from V and 1 from J, leaving 11 bases between them. Germline V gene sequence: CDR1 SGHRS, CDR2 YFSETQ. This CDR3 has 14 residues. PCR involved 60 Vbeta and 13 Jbeta primers. Here immunoSEQ multiplex PCR was the method, and the copy in TCRdb shows in-frame clones only, minus some. The table includes just over 150,000 clones, 80% to 90% detected once. The sequencing sample was made of PBMCs. The chain combines TRBV5-1 with TRBJ1-1; the D gene is possibly TRBD1 (6 bases). The receptor was isolated from a man aged 50 to 59 in good health and CMV-seropositive. The CDR3 spells CASSDRPENTEAFF. The CDR3 bases are TGCGCCAGCAGCGACAGGCCTGAGAACACTGAAGCTTTCTTT.